This TCR beta chain was sequenced during a study of T cell responses to AZD1222 COVID-19 vaccine. General study results and limits: Among vaccine-associated CD4 TCRs, coverage spanned spike, with dominance at 160-218 and 743-854. Clonal diversity was possibly underestimated; the donors were predominantly white British and more often female. Reports indicate that nearly half of spike-specific TCRs are directed at unmutated variant regions. Researchers took repertoire samples only after the peak T cell response had come.

Only in-frame clones appear in the TCRdb table, and some are missing; sequencing was by immunoSEQ multiplex PCR. The sample consists of approximately 61,000 clones, roughly four fifths of them appearing once. A word on this clone: What it binds is unknown.

Germline loops: CDR1 SGHVS, CDR2 FQNEAQ. This CDR3 is 14 amino acids long. J was trimmed by 7 bases and V by 3 bases; bases with no gene match: 4. This TCR was sampled from an adult who received the AZD1222 COVID-19 vaccine. Sequencing was performed on peripheral blood, taken 28 days after the second AZD1222 dose. The genes are TRBV7-8 and TRBJ1-4, with 8 positions matching TRBD1. Here the CDR3 reads CASSLQGASEKLFF. The CDR3 DNA reads as TGTGCCAGCAGCTTGCAGGGGGCCAGTGAAAAACTGTTTTTT.